This entry features one TCR beta chain sequence. The sample is drawn from a study of shared T cell receptors in the human thymus. Repertoires were generated with immunoSEQ multiplex PCR, while TCRdb's copy carries only in-frame clones and drops some. The sample yields some 760,000 clones, 75% to 90% seen once. The CDR3 covers 14 residues. Trimming took 10 bases from V and 7 from J; bases not matched to a gene: 10. CDR1 MNHNY and CDR2 SVGAGI come from the germline V gene (reference sequence). This same sample was also part of a study on human thymus T cells.

The J gene is TRBJ1-2, the V gene TRBV6-6; 12 bases align to TRBD1. The receptor was isolated from a girl under two years old with a congenital heart defect. Source material: thymocytes. CDR3 nucleotide sequence: TGTGCCACCACGAAATCGGGACAGGGGGCTGGCTACACCTTC. Its protein is CATTKSGQGAGYTF.